The clone carrying this TCR beta chain was seen only once. The target antigen is unknown. Amplification used 60 Vbeta primers and 13 Jbeta primers. TCRdb's table, derived via immunoSEQ multiplex PCR, lists solely in-frame clones and lacks some. The sample has around 150,000 clones; roughly 70% are singletons. This specimen comes from a study of cytomegalovirus exposure and HLA in healthy donors. On the study more broadly: An analysis done earlier identified more than 90 million unique TCR beta sequences from around 180 million T cells. Ancestry clustering placed roughly four fifths of several hundred genotyped donors in the Caucasian-associated cluster.

Per the germline V gene, CDR1 is SGHVS and CDR2 is FNYEAQ. The trim removed 2 bases at V and 0 bases at J, leaving 6 bases unmatched. The CDR3 consists of 17 residues. Study-wide results and limits: The classifier reportedly diagnosed cytomegalovirus status with high sensitivity and specificity. Among TCR beta chains of equal frequency, HLA-associated ones were more clonally expanded in a later analysis.

Sequenced sample: PBMCs. The receptor comes from a man aged 35-49 years in good health and CMV-seropositive. The genes are TRBV7-6 and TRBJ2-1; 8 nucleotides align to TRBD2. The CDR3 here is CASSLRERGSSYNEQFF. The DNA of the CDR3 is TGTGCCAGCAGCTTAAGGGAGCGGGGGAGCTCCTACAATGAGCAGTTCTTC.